The 8 T cell receptor beta chains listed next were all sequenced from one sample in a study of cytomegalovirus exposure and HLA in healthy donors. With 60 Vbeta and 13 Jbeta primers, the PCR was carried out. Measured with immunoSEQ multiplex PCR; TCRdb has only the in-frame clones, and not every one. The sample spans about 170,000 clones; the ten largest clones claim less than 0.95%. The source material was PBMCs. These receptors all come from a woman younger than 35 in good health and CMV-seropositive.

This chain links TRBV6-5 with TRBJ1-2, with a tentative D call TRBD1 (6 bases). CDR1 is MNHEY, CDR2 SVGAGI, per germline. Trimming shortened V by 2 bases and J by 5 bases, and 12 bases separated the two germline ends. This CDR3 contains 14 residues. The CDR3: CASSYVPGEYGYTF. For the CDR3, the DNA is TGTGCCAGCAGTTACGTGCCAGGGGAATATGGCTACACCTTC.

The V call is TRBV30, the J call TRBJ2-7; 13 bases agree with TRBD2. This CDR3 has 15 residues. The J segment lost 3 bases and the V segment lost 1 base, leaving 3 bases of the junction unmatched. Germline assignment: CDR1 GTSNPN and CDR2 SVGIG (reference sequence). CDR3 bases: TGTGCCTGGAGTGCAAGGACTAGCGGGAGCTACGAGCAGTACTTC. It encodes CAWSARTSGSYEQYF.

The CDR3 sequence: CASSEDAGGYNEQFF. CDR3 DNA sequence: TGTGCCAGCAGTGAAGACGCGGGAGGGTACAATGAGCAGTTCTTC. The V gene is TRBV6-1, the J gene TRBJ2-1, with 9 nucleotides matching TRBD2. The CDR3 contains 15 residues. V was pared by 1 base and J by 4 bases, with 2 bases of the junction left unmatched. From germline, CDR1 is MNHNS and CDR2 SASEGT.

As DNA, the CDR3 is TGCGCCAGCAGCCAAGGAGCCGGGACAGGGGGGAACTACGAGCAGTACTTC. Translation gives CASSQGAGTGGNYEQYF. The J gene is TRBJ2-7, the V gene TRBV4-3; 11 bases fit TRBD1. There are 17 residues in the CDR3. Per germline, CDR1 LGHNA and CDR2 YSLEER. V was clipped by 1 base and J by 3 bases; unmatched bases: 8.

This chain connects TRBV7-8 to TRBJ2-7, with D possibly TRBD2 on 6 matching bases. The germline V and J ends were trimmed by 2 bases and 3 bases, with 14 bases remaining between them. CDR1 is SGHVS and CDR2 is FQNEAQ in the germline V gene. The length of the CDR3 is 15 residues. CDR3 region: CASSLPPGGDYEQYF. In nucleotides, the CDR3 is TGTGCCAGCAGCTTACCCCCTGGAGGGGACTACGAGCAGTACTTC. Drawing the rest from reference TRBV7-8 and TRBJ2-7, the complete variable domain is GAGVSQSPRYKVAKRGQDVALRCDPISGHVSLFWYQQALGQGPEFLTYFQNEAQLDKSGLPSDRFFAERPEGSVSTLKIQRTQQEDSAVYLCASSLPPGGDYEQYFGPGTRLTVT.

V and J are TRBV6-5 and TRBJ1-5; weak D call: TRBD1 (5 bases). Trimming took 6 bases from V and 3 from J, leaving 15 bases between them. Per the germline V gene, CDR1 is MNHEY and CDR2 is SVGAGI. The CDR3 runs 15 residues. DNA for the CDR3: TGTGCCAGCAGCCCCCAGGGAGGCACCAATCAGCCCCAGCATTTT. Encoded protein: CASSPQGGTNQPQHF.

This rearrangement joins TRBV30 to TRBJ2-2; a possible D gene is TRBD2 (6 bases). CDR1 and CDR2 (germline): GTSNPN, SVGIG (reference sequence). The V end was cut by 2 bases, the J end by 4 bases, with 11 bases between. The CDR3 length is 14 residues. The CDR3 sequence is CAWSLTSRTGELFF. The DNA of the CDR3 is TGTGCCTGGAGTCTTACTAGCCGCACCGGGGAGCTGTTTTTT.

The chain carries TRBV5-6 and TRBJ2-5; TRBD1 might be the D (5 bases). The CDR3 consists of 13 residues. V was cut by 0 bases and J by 3 bases, with 6 bases left in between. CDR1 SGHDT and CDR2 YYEEEE come from the germline V gene. CDR3 sequence reads: CASSLGREETQYF. CDR3 nucleotide sequence: TGTGCCAGCAGCTTGGGCAGGGAAGAGACCCAGTACTTC.